One sample yielded the 20 T cell receptor beta chains listed below, sequenced in a study of T cell responses to AZD1222 COVID-19 vaccine. Sequencing was performed with immunoSEQ multiplex PCR; in TCRdb, only in-frame clones are kept and a portion is missing. The sample records over 120,000 clones, 92% being singletons. Sequenced here: peripheral blood, sampled on day 0 of AZD1222 vaccination. Every receptor here comes from an adult in good health.

The chain is built from TRBV3-1 (or the pseudogene TRBV3-2) and TRBJ1-2; 9 positions agree with TRBD1. CDR3 length: 14 residues. With V trimmed by 4 bases and J by 7 bases, 7 bases remained unmatched. The V gene's germline CDR1 is LGHDT and CDR2 YNNKEL (reference sequence). The CDR3 nucleotides are TGTGCCAGCAGCCGCGACAGGGGGGGGAGTGGCTACACCTTC. It encodes CASSRDRGGSGYTF.

The V gene is TRBV5-5, the J gene TRBJ2-7; D might be TRBD2 (5 bases). This CDR3 has 13 residues. Looked up from germline, CDR1 is SGHKS and CDR2 is YYEKEE (reference sequence). V shed 4 bases and J shed 2 bases, with 10 bases lying between them. Here the CDR3 DNA reads TGTGCCAGCAGCCTACGCGGGCCCTACGAGCAGTACTTC. It yields the protein CASSLRGPYEQYF.

The chain combines TRBV29-1 with TRBJ2-7; 9 bases match TRBD1. This CDR3 has 15 residues. Germline V gene lookup returns CDR1 SQVTM and CDR2 ANQGSEA. The ends lost 0 bases at V and 2 bases at J; junction bases unmatched: 5. CDR3: CSVEENRQGAYEQYF. The CDR3 DNA reads TGCAGCGTTGAAGAGAACCGACAGGGGGCCTACGAGCAGTACTTC.

The chain carries TRBV12-5 and TRBJ1-5; D not resolved. Germline V CDR1 and CDR2: LGHNT, FRNRAP. V lost 6 bases and J 3 bases, leaving 12 bases between the germline ends. This CDR3 region has 14 residues. The CDR3 here is CASGLGEYNQPQHF. The CDR3 nucleotides read TGTGCTAGTGGCCTCGGGGAGTACAATCAGCCCCAGCATTTT.

The chain links TRBV7-3 to TRBJ2-2; 9 positions agree with TRBD1. The J segment lost 3 bases and the V segment lost 4 bases, leaving 18 bases of the junction unmatched. The germline gives CDR1 SGHTA, CDR2 FQGTGA. The CDR3 totals 20 residues. CDR3 nucleotide sequence: TGTGCCAGCAGCTCCGCTTCCGGGACAGGGCCTCACCTTGACACCGGGGAGCTGTTTTTT. As protein: CASSSASGTGPHLDTGELFF.

The V call is TRBV7-2, the J call TRBJ1-6, with D uncertain. This CDR3 comprises 13 residues. Per the germline V gene, CDR1 is SGHTA and CDR2 is FQGNSA. The V and J ends lost 1 base and 7 bases respectively, with 5 bases between them. CDR3: CASSLEVNSPLHF. The CDR3, as DNA: TGTGCCAGCAGCTTAGAAGTAAATTCACCCCTCCACTTT.

The chain links TRBV19 to TRBJ2-7, with D possibly matching TRBD1 (5 bases). Germline V gene data show CDR1 as LNHDA and CDR2 as SQIVND (reference sequence). V was trimmed by 3 bases and J by 3 bases, leaving 12 bases between them. The CDR3 is made up of 14 amino acids. For the CDR3, the DNA is TGTGCCAGTAGTATTCAAGGGGTCAACTACGAGCAGTACTTC. It codes for CASSIQGVNYEQYF.

The gene calls are TRBV6-4 and TRBJ1-2; no reliable D call. Germline assignment: CDR1 MRHNA and CDR2 SNTAGT. This CDR3 is built from 14 residues. Deletions cut 1 base from V and 6 bases from J, with 12 bases between. The CDR3 sequence: CASSDLWPGDGYTF. The DNA of the CDR3 is TGTGCCAGCAGTGACTTATGGCCCGGGGATGGCTACACCTTC.

On this clone itself: A read error may be the cause here, since a much bigger clone is one base away. This chain uses TRBV7-9 with TRBJ1-6; no definite D call. Trimming took 1 base from V and 10 from J, leaving 14 bases between them. The germline gives CDR1 SEHNR, CDR2 FQNEAQ (reference sequence). The CDR3 is made up of 15 amino acids. CDR3 in DNA: TGTGCCAGCAGCTTAGGAGCCCCATCCGACTCACCCCTCCACTTT. Encoded protein: CASSLGAPSDSPLHF.

The V and J genes are TRBV6-5 and TRBJ1-1, with TRBD1 as a possible D gene (5 bases). V lost 3 bases and J 5 bases, leaving 16 bases between the germline ends. CDR3 size: 15 residues. The V gene's germline CDR1 is MNHEY and CDR2 SVGAGI. The CDR3 loop reads CASSYGTQPGTEAFF. The CDR3, as DNA: TGTGCCAGCAGTTATGGGACCCAACCGGGGACTGAAGCTTTCTTT.

The CDR3 nucleotides are TGTGCCAGCAGCTGGGACAGGGGGCGCAGGGAGACCCAGTACTTC. It encodes CASSWDRGRRETQYF. This rearrangement joins TRBV5-4 to TRBJ2-5; 12 bases are shared with TRBD1. The CDR3 has 15 amino acids. Germline-derived CDR1 and CDR2 are SGHNT and YYREEE (reference sequence). J was trimmed by 5 bases and V by 3 bases; bases with no gene match: 5. Together with reference TRBV5-4 and TRBJ2-5, the CDR3 gives the full variable domain: ETGVTQSPTHLIKTRGQQVTLRCSSQSGHNTVSWYQQALGQGPQFIFQYYREEENGRGNFPPRFSGLQFPNYSSELNVNALELDDSALYLCASSWDRGRRETQYFGPGTRLLVL.

This chain joins TRBV4-1 and TRBJ1-4; 7 bases agree with TRBD1. Germline CDR1 MGHRA, CDR2 YSYEKL. J lost 3 bases, V lost 4 bases, and 11 bases had no gene match. The CDR3 sequence is 17 residues long. CDR3 region: CASSRWPQGVANEKLFF. In DNA, the CDR3 is TGCGCCAGCAGCCGATGGCCGCAGGGGGTAGCTAATGAAAAACTGTTTTTT.

The chain carries TRBV6-2 or TRBV6-3 and TRBJ2-7; D perhaps matches TRBD2 (5 bases). V lost 5 bases and J 2 bases, leaving 19 bases between the germline ends. The CDR3 runs to 16 residues. Germline V gene data show CDR1 as MNHEY and CDR2 as SVGEGT. The CDR3 DNA reads as TGTGCCAGCAGTAGAAGGATGAGGGAGCCAGCCTACGAGCAGTACTTC. Its translation: CASSRRMREPAYEQYF.

The chain employs TRBV18 and TRBJ2-7; 9 bases map to TRBD1. The CDR3 consists of 13 residues. Trimming took 5 bases from V and 6 from J; bases not matched to a gene: 5. From germline, CDR1 is KGHSH and CDR2 LQKENI. In DNA form, the CDR3 reads TGTGCCAGCTCATCGGGACAGGGCTCCGAGCAGTACTTC. Translating it yields CASSSGQGSEQYF.

V gene TRBV9 combines with J gene TRBJ1-1; D is possibly TRBD1 (5 bases). The CDR3 spans 14 residues. Trimming took off 4 bases at V and 7 bases at J, with 17 bases between the two ends. Looked up from germline, CDR1 is SGDLS and CDR2 is YYNGEE. Written as DNA, the CDR3 is TGTGCCAGCAGCAAAGACAGAGGTAGGAGTGAAGCTTTCTTT. The encoded protein is CASSKDRGRSEAFF. The whole variable domain, filled in from reference TRBV9 and TRBJ1-1, reads DSGVTQTPKHLITATGQRVTLRCSPRSGDLSVYWYQQSLDQGLQFLIQYYNGEERAKGNILERFSAQQFPDLHSELNLSSLELGDSALYFCASSKDRGRSEAFFGQGTRLTVV.

The chain has TRBV19 and TRBJ2-5; D is undetermined. Germline CDR1 LNHDA, CDR2 SQIVND (reference sequence). The CDR3 is 13 residues long. Trimming took 6 bases from V and 5 from J, leaving 13 bases between them. CDR3 nucleotides: TGTGCCAGTAGCGGCAGCCTAGTGGAGACCCAGTACTTC. Its protein is CASSGSLVETQYF.

J is TRBJ1-2 and V is TRBV19; D perhaps matches TRBD1 (5 bases). Germline V gene lookup returns CDR1 LNHDA and CDR2 SQIVND (reference sequence). The CDR3 runs 19 residues. Trimming took off 7 bases at V and 2 bases at J, with 29 bases between the two ends. For the CDR3, the DNA is TGTGCCAGTATCAGCGCGTCATTTAGTCGCCTCGGGACCAACTATGGCTACACCTTC. This translates into CASISASFSRLGTNYGYTF.

This chain links TRBV18 with TRBJ2-5; D is possibly TRBD2 (6 bases). V lost 8 bases and J 1 base, leaving 11 bases between the germline ends. This CDR3 comprises 13 residues. CDR1 and CDR2 (germline): KGHSH, LQKENI. The CDR3 sequence is CASGGTTQETQYF. The CDR3 region has the DNA TGTGCCAGCGGAGGGACCACCCAAGAGACCCAGTACTTC.

The chain uses TRBV5-1 and TRBJ2-3, with D possibly called TRBD1 or TRBD2 (5 bases each). CDR3 size: 14 residues. Germline assignment: CDR1 SGHRS and CDR2 YFSETQ. The germline V and J ends were trimmed by 3 bases and 2 bases, with 10 bases remaining between them. CDR3 protein: CASSSGTVTDTQYF. CDR3 sequence (DNA): TGCGCCAGCAGCTCCGGGACGGTCACAGATACGCAGTATTTT.

V gene TRBV11-2 combines with J gene TRBJ1-1; D is perhaps TRBD1 (5 bases). The germline V gene encodes CDR1 SGHAT and CDR2 FQNNGV. This CDR3 has 14 amino acids. The V end was cut by 0 bases, the J end by 6 bases, with 11 bases between. The CDR3 spells CASSLDGQGSEAFF. The CDR3 region has the DNA TGTGCCAGCAGCTTAGACGGGCAGGGATCTGAAGCTTTCTTT.